This T cell receptor (beta chain) was recorded in a study of PD-L1 blockade in urothelial cancer. Study overall: Atezolizumab was started by patients at some point between 2014 and 2016 at 1,200 mg intravenously every 3 weeks. Bladder-origin urothelial cancer in males covered most of the roughly 29 patients.

Time point denoted: pretreatment peripheral blood. Generated by immunoSEQ multiplex PCR, the TCRdb table keeps only in-frame clones and is missing some. The sample has about 38,000 clones; around four fifths are singletons. Findings and caveats of the study: Lower than median blood TCR clonality before treatment predicted better survival.

Trimming took off 3 bases at V and 3 bases at J, with 16 bases between the two ends. Germline loops: CDR1 MNHEY, CDR2 SMNVEV (reference sequence). There are 16 residues in the CDR3. Of note for this clone: Its cognate antigen is unknown.

This chain connects TRBV27 to TRBJ2-3, with a weak D call TRBD2 (6 bases). Material: PBMCs, obtained around atezolizumab (anti-PD-L1) treatment. The source is a man aged 80 or over with urothelial cancer. The CDR3 loop is CASSLGYGSLTDTQYF. DNA of the CDR3: TGTGCCAGCAGTTTGGGTTACGGGAGTCTGACAGATACGCAGTATTTT.